A selection of T cell receptor beta chains follows, all from one sample in a study of blood T cell repertoires in COVID-19. Libraries were prepared by immunoSEQ multiplex PCR; TCRdb keeps only in-frame clonotypes and omits some of them. There are approximately 280,000 clones in the sample; approximately 85% occur only once, and around 5.5% lies in the top ten. The sequenced material came from peripheral blood. The receptors shown here come from a middle-aged man with active or convalescent COVID-19. Both conserved end residues are part of each CDR3. Each record gives: V gene, J gene, clone size, D gene, CDR3 protein, CDR3 DNA. D genes are given only for firm matches. For some rows the clone size is stated as once, few or many, or as a class when expanded; others skip it.

>TRBV24-1|TRBJ2-1|.|.
CATSDRVDEQFF
TGTGCCACCAGTGATCGAGTGGATGAGCAGTTCTTC
>TRBV28|TRBJ2-1|.|.
CASTVIGQRDEQFF
TGTGCCAGCACAGTTATTGGACAGAGGGATGAGCAGTTCTTC
>TRBV4-3|TRBJ1-3|.|.
CASSQDLLSGNTIYF
TGCGCCAGCAGCCAAGACCTCCTCTCTGGAAACACCATATATTTT
>TRBV2|TRBJ1-2|.|TRBD1
CASSRQGPNYGYTF
TGTGCCAGCAGCCGACAGGGCCCTAACTATGGCTACACCTTC
>TRBV14|TRBJ2-2|.|.
CASSLKRYPDTGELFF
TGTGCCAGCAGCCTTAAACGCTACCCGGACACCGGGGAGCTGTTTTTT
>TRBV6-5|TRBJ1-3|.|.
CASSYSSGASGNTIYF
TGTGCCAGCAGTTACTCCTCTGGGGCGTCTGGAAACACCATATATTTT
>TRBV30|TRBJ1-5|.|TRBD1
CAWSVRRPDRGVRSNQPQHF
TGTGCCTGGAGTGTACGACGGCCGGACAGGGGGGTAAGGAGCAATCAGCCCCAGCATTTT
>TRBV5-4|TRBJ2-6|.|.
CASSIDSSGANVLTF
TGTGCCAGCAGCATTGACAGCTCTGGGGCCAACGTCCTGACTTTC
>TRBV29-1|TRBJ2-1|.|TRBD1
CSVGTGGYNEQFF
TGCAGCGTCGGGACAGGGGGTTACAATGAGCAGTTCTTC
>TRBV30|TRBJ1-3|.|.
CAWRTGGSGNTIYF
TGTGCCTGGAGGACCGGGGGCTCTGGAAACACCATATATTTT
>TRBV28|TRBJ1-1|.|TRBD1
CASSPRGDTEAFF
TGTGCCAGCAGTCCCAGGGGGGACACTGAAGCTTTCTTT
>TRBV30|TRBJ2-5|many|.
CAWSETGLQETQYF
TGTGCCTGGAGTGAGACAGGACTCCAAGAGACCCAGTACTTC
>TRBV3-1/TRBV3-2|TRBJ2-7|.|TRBD2
CASSQDGGGRGAYEQYF
TGTGCCAGCAGCCAAGATGGGGGGGGACGGGGAGCCTACGAGCAGTACTTC
>TRBV18|TRBJ2-1|.|TRBD2
CASSGTSGRNEQFF
TGTGCCAGCTCAGGGACTAGCGGAAGGAATGAGCAGTTCTTC
>TRBV30|TRBJ1-2|.|TRBD1
CAWAPGDSPNYGYTF
TGTGCCTGGGCACCCGGGGACAGCCCTAACTATGGCTACACCTTC
>TRBV4-3|TRBJ1-2|.|TRBD1
CASSQARGQGAQNGYTF
TGCGCCAGCAGCCAAGCTAGGGGACAGGGGGCCCAGAATGGCTACACCTTC
>TRBV6-5|TRBJ2-2|.|.
CASSYLGREGGELFF
TGTGCCAGCAGTTACTTAGGGCGGGAAGGCGGGGAGCTGTTTTTT
>TRBV15|TRBJ2-1|.|.
CATSRRTQYNEQFF
TGTGCCACCAGCAGAAGGACACAGTACAATGAGCAGTTCTTC
>TRBV18|TRBJ2-1|once|TRBD2
CASSPGLSNNEQFF
TGTGCCAGCTCACCGGGACTATCGAACAATGAGCAGTTCTTC
>TRBV5-1|TRBJ2-5|few|.
CASSPSTNQETQYF
TGCGCCAGCAGCCCCTCGACAAACCAAGAGACCCAGTACTTC
>TRBV5-4|TRBJ1-5|.|.
CASSPPGKSNQPQHF
TGTGCCAGCAGCCCACCAGGGAAGAGCAATCAGCCCCAGCATTTT
>TRBV9|TRBJ2-3|.|.
CASSPLTSIDTQYF
TGTGCCAGCAGCCCCCTAACTAGCATCGATACGCAGTATTTT
>TRBV24-1|TRBJ2-3|once|.
CATPQGSSTDTQYF
TGTGCCACCCCTCAGGGTAGTTCTACAGATACGCAGTATTTT
>TRBV28|TRBJ1-1|few|TRBD1
CASSLTPGTGNTEAFF
TGTGCCAGCAGTTTAACCCCTGGGACAGGGAACACTGAAGCTTTCTTT
>TRBV19|TRBJ1-1|.|TRBD1
CASKTGTVNTEAFF
TGTGCCAGTAAAACCGGGACAGTGAACACTGAAGCTTTCTTT
>TRBV5-1|TRBJ1-1|.|TRBD1
CASSVDRGTEAFF
TGCGCCAGCAGCGTCGACAGGGGTACTGAAGCTTTCTTT
>TRBV7-9|TRBJ2-7|.|TRBD2
CASSLLTGTSSEQYF
TGTGCCAGCAGCTTACTAACCGGGACTAGCAGCGAGCAGTACTTC
>TRBV24-1|TRBJ1-2|once|.
CATSEPDGYGYTF
TGTGCCACCAGTGAGCCAGATGGCTATGGCTACACCTTC
>TRBV28|TRBJ1-2|.|TRBD1
CASSLTGAAYGYTF
TGTGCCAGCAGTTTAACAGGGGCGGCCTATGGCTACACCTTC
>TRBV27|TRBJ2-1|.|TRBD2
CASSQARGLAGIEQFF
TGTGCCAGCAGTCAAGCCCGGGGACTAGCGGGAATTGAGCAGTTCTTC
>TRBV28|TRBJ1-1|few|.
CASSFPGATEAFF
TGTGCCAGCAGTTTTCCGGGAGCCACTGAAGCTTTCTTT
>TRBV5-1|TRBJ2-3|.|.
CASSRAEITDTQYF
TGCGCCAGCAGCCGAGCGGAGATCACAGATACGCAGTATTTT
>TRBV11-3|TRBJ2-5|.|.
CASSRKGAIPETQYF
TGTGCCAGCAGCCGGAAAGGGGCCATACCAGAGACCCAGTACTTC
>TRBV27|TRBJ1-4|.|TRBD1
CASSPGQGEYDEKLFF
TGTGCCAGCAGCCCGGGACAGGGAGAGTATGATGAAAAACTGTTTTTT
>TRBV6-5|TRBJ2-3|.|TRBD2
CASSYSSGSADTQYF
TGTGCCAGCAGTTACAGTAGCGGGAGTGCAGATACGCAGTATTTT
>TRBV10-3|TRBJ2-7|.|.
CAISDGGSEQYF
TGTGCCATCAGTGACGGCGGTTCCGAGCAGTACTTC
>TRBV6-1|TRBJ1-4|.|.
CASTESVYFATNEKLFF
TGTGCCAGCACTGAGAGTGTGTATTTTGCAACTAATGAAAAACTGTTTTTT
>TRBV7-9|TRBJ2-2|few|TRBD1
CASSLVQGANGELFF
TGTGCCAGCAGCTTAGTCCAGGGGGCTAACGGGGAGCTGTTTTTT
>TRBV30|TRBJ1-5|.|TRBD1
CAWSGTTGGREPQHF
TGTGCCTGGAGTGGAACTACAGGGGGCCGGGAGCCCCAGCATTTT
>TRBV19|TRBJ2-3|.|.
CASRPGGDTQYF
TGTGCCAGTAGACCTGGCGGAGATACGCAGTATTTT
>TRBV4-1|TRBJ2-7|.|.
CASSQDRYGEQYF
TGCGCCAGCAGCCAAGATCGCTACGGCGAGCAGTACTTC
>TRBV5-8|TRBJ2-1|.|TRBD1
CASRQPGTGAYEQFF
TGTGCCAGCAGACAGCCCGGGACAGGGGCATATGAGCAGTTCTTC
>TRBV10-3|TRBJ2-3|.|TRBD2
CAIKGTSGTDTQYF
TGTGCCATCAAAGGGACTAGCGGCACAGATACGCAGTATTTT
>TRBV6-5|TRBJ2-6|.|.
CASSLTGSGANVLTF
TGTGCCAGCAGCCTCACAGGTTCCGGGGCCAACGTCCTGACTTTC
>TRBV30|TRBJ2-7|once|.
CAWRGSGTWKYF
TGTGCCTGGAGAGGATCCGGGACTTGGAAGTACTTC
>TRBV9|TRBJ2-2|.|TRBD2
CASSVVGAGETGELFF
TGTGCCAGCAGCGTAGTAGGCGCGGGAGAAACCGGGGAGCTGTTTTTT
>TRBV19|TRBJ2-7|.|.
CASSTQGSEQYF
TGTGCCAGTAGTACCCAGGGGAGTGAGCAGTACTTC
>TRBV29-1|TRBJ2-1|few|TRBD2
CSVEVRSGGGEQFF
TGCAGCGTTGAAGTCAGGAGCGGGGGTGGCGAGCAGTTCTTC
>TRBV30|TRBJ2-1|few|.
CAWSVRGEQFF
TGTGCCTGGAGTGTACGGGGTGAGCAGTTCTTC
>TRBV20-1|TRBJ1-2|.|.
CSASRQADGYTF
TGCAGTGCTAGTAGGCAGGCAGATGGCTACACCTTC
>TRBV10-1|TRBJ2-3|.|.
CASSEGAWNTDTQYF
TGCGCCAGCAGTGAGGGGGCCTGGAACACAGATACGCAGTATTTT
>TRBV6-1|TRBJ2-3|few|TRBD2
CASSDLRGGLDTQYF
TGTGCCAGCAGTGACCTCCGCGGGGGATTGGATACGCAGTATTTT
>TRBV30|TRBJ1-4|.|TRBD1
CAWSLQDRGSEKLFF
TGTGCCTGGAGTCTCCAGGACAGGGGGTCTGAAAAACTGTTTTTT
>TRBV2|TRBJ2-1|.|TRBD2
CASKPLPGLADFNEQFF
TGTGCCAGCAAACCATTACCGGGACTAGCGGACTTCAATGAGCAGTTCTTC
>TRBV28|TRBJ2-7|.|TRBD2
CASSSPTSGRALYEQYF
TGTGCCAGCAGTTCCCCGACTAGCGGGAGGGCCCTCTACGAGCAGTACTTC
>TRBV1|TRBJ1-6|.|.
CTSSQEAVRGRSGNSPLHF
TGCACCAGCAGCCAAGAAGCGGTCAGGGGGCGATCGGGTAATTCACCCCTCCACTTT
>TRBV10-3|TRBJ1-1|.|.
CAIRGGNTEAFF
TGTGCCATCAGGGGGGGGAACACTGAAGCTTTCTTT
>TRBV9|TRBJ1-2|.|.
CASSVVPDTYGYTF
TGTGCCAGCAGCGTAGTGCCAGACACCTATGGCTACACCTTC
>TRBV3-1/TRBV3-2|TRBJ2-7|.|TRBD2
CASSQLAGDHEQYF
TGTGCCAGCAGCCAACTAGCGGGAGACCACGAGCAGTACTTC
>TRBV6-2/TRBV6-3|TRBJ2-7|.|TRBD1
CASSLTGGSYEQYF
TGTGCCAGCAGCCTAACAGGGGGCTCCTACGAGCAGTACTTC